Below, 24 T cell receptor beta chains from the same sample are listed, as sequenced in a study of OX40 agonist ivuxolimab in advanced cancers. Clones were read by immunoSEQ multiplex PCR, and TCRdb kept only the in-frame ones, dropping some. The profile shows approximately 80,000 clones, approximately 92% of them singletons. This sample comprised CD4+ or CD8+ T cells sorted from blood, obtained in a trial of the OX40 agonist ivuxolimab. The receptors originated from an adult with an advanced solid tumor such as melanoma, head and neck, liver or kidney cancer.

The rearrangement links TRBV5-5 to TRBJ2-7; D gene unclear. Trimming shortened V by 1 base and J by 0 bases, and 8 bases separated the two germline ends. CDR1 is SGHKS and CDR2 is YYEKEE in the germline V gene (reference sequence). The CDR3 has 14 amino acids. Written as DNA, the CDR3 is TGTGCCAGCAGCTTGAAACTGAACTCCTACGAGCAGTACTTC. Its translation: CASSLKLNSYEQYF.

This chain connects TRBV6-4 to TRBJ2-1; 8 positions agree with TRBD2. Germline CDR1 and CDR2: MRHNA and SNTAGT. V lost 6 bases and J lost 7; bases outside the gene matches: 11. This CDR3 spans 15 amino acids. The CDR3 reads CASRAASSGRNEQFF. DNA of the CDR3: TGTGCCAGCAGGGCAGCGTCTAGCGGGCGGAATGAGCAGTTCTTC.

A few counts support this clone. V and J are TRBV7-2 and TRBJ2-1; no clear D gene. With 3 bases removed from V and 7 bases from J, the gap between germline ends came to 19 bases. The CDR3 length is 16 residues. From germline, CDR1 is SGHTA and CDR2 FQGNSA. The CDR3, as DNA: TGTGCCAGCAGCTTTGCGGAACGCCGGTCCCGGAATGAGCAGTTCTTC. Translation gives CASSFAERRSRNEQFF.

This clone was seen a few times. The V call is TRBV4-2, the J call TRBJ1-2, with a possible D match to TRBD1 (5 bases). This CDR3 is 15 amino acids long. V dropped 4 bases and J dropped 5 bases, with 17 bases sitting between them. The V gene's germline CDR1 is LGHNA and CDR2 YNFKEQ. The CDR3 region is CASSPGGARAYGYTF. DNA for the CDR3: TGTGCCAGCAGCCCGGGAGGGGCGAGGGCTTATGGCTACACCTTC.

The genes are TRBV11-2 and TRBJ2-6; D not resolved. The germline gives CDR1 SGHAT, CDR2 FQNNGV. V dropped 7 bases and J dropped 0 bases, with 10 bases sitting between them. CDR3 size: 15 residues. For the CDR3, the DNA is TGTGCCAGCACCCGACAAATCTCTGGGGCCAACGTCCTGACTTTC. Amino acid sequence: CASTRQISGANVLTF. Combining the CDR3 with reference TRBV11-2 and TRBJ2-6 gives the whole variable domain EAGVAQSPRYKIIEKRQSVAFWCNPISGHATLYWYQQILGQGPKLLIQFQNNGVVDDSQLPKDRFSAERLKGVDSTLKIQPAKLEDSAVYLCASTRQISGANVLTFGAGSRLTVL.

The rearrangement joins TRBV6-5 to TRBJ2-7, with TRBD1 matching over 10 bases. There are 15 residues in the CDR3. V gave up 2 bases and J gave up 6 bases; unmatched junction bases: 7. Germline V gene lookup returns CDR1 MNHEY and CDR2 SVGAGI. The CDR3 loop is CASSYLRTGGSEQYV. For the CDR3, the DNA is TGTGCCAGCAGTTACCTTAGGACAGGGGGAAGCGAGCAGTACGTC.

This chain links TRBV28 with TRBJ2-1; D may be TRBD1 or TRBD2 (5 bases each). Germline assignment: CDR1 MDHEN and CDR2 SYDVKM. The CDR3 loop spans 15 amino acids. V gave up 6 bases and J gave up 9 bases, with 21 bases separating them. CDR3 amino acids: CASSQIGALQGEQFF. The CDR3 bases are TGTGCCAGCAGCCAGATCGGGGCCCTGCAAGGTGAGCAGTTCTTC.

Concerning this clone itself: This sample includes further DNA sequences coding for the same CDR3. CDR3: CASSLPAGGTGELFF. The CDR3 region has the DNA TGCGCCAGCAGCTTGCCGGCAGGGGGCACCGGGGAGCTGTTTTTT. This sequence joins TRBV5-1 and TRBJ2-2; the match to TRBD1 covers 7 bases. Germline CDR1 reads SGHRS; CDR2 reads YFSETQ. This CDR3 comprises 15 residues. The V segment lost 1 base and the J segment 4 bases; nucleotides outside the gene matches: 4.

The genes are TRBV2 and TRBJ2-6, with 7 bases that match TRBD1. CDR1 and CDR2 (germline): SNHLY, FYNNEI. J was trimmed by 3 bases and V by 5 bases; bases with no gene match: 10. The CDR3 runs 17 residues. CDR3 sequence: CASSKGKGAIGANVLTF. CDR3 sequence (DNA): TGTGCCAGCAGTAAGGGGAAGGGGGCGATTGGGGCCAACGTCCTGACTTTC.

A few counts support this clone. The chain uses TRBV4-1 and TRBJ2-7, with TRBD2 matching 9 bases. CDR1 MGHRA and CDR2 YSYEKL come from the germline V gene. The J segment lost 3 bases and the V segment lost 1 base, leaving 7 bases of the junction unmatched. The CDR3 contains 16 residues. The CDR3 DNA is TGCGCCAGCAGCCAAGTAACTCTAGCGGGGAACTACGAGCAGTACTTC. Its translation: CASSQVTLAGNYEQYF.

This chain's CDR3 is CASSDPRALGPETQYF. The CDR3 DNA reads TGCGCCAGCAGCGATCCCCGGGCCTTGGGTCCAGAGACCCAGTACTTC. The chain couples TRBV5-1 to TRBJ2-5; D call uncertain. The V gene's germline CDR1 is SGHRS and CDR2 YFSETQ. This CDR3 contains 16 residues. V dropped 4 bases and J dropped 4 bases, with 20 bases sitting between them. Together with reference TRBV5-1 and TRBJ2-5, the CDR3 gives the full variable domain: KAGVTQTPRYLIKTRGQQVTLSCSPISGHRSVSWYQQTPGQGLQFLFEYFSETQRNKGNFPGRFSGRQFSNSRSEMNVSTLELGDSALYLCASSDPRALGPETQYFGPGTRLLVL.

The chain combines TRBV2 with TRBJ1-1; no definite D call. V was cut by 8 bases and J by 0 bases, with 10 bases left in between. Germline V gene data show CDR1 as SNHLY and CDR2 as FYNNEI. The CDR3 length is 13 residues. The CDR3 sequence: CASSGSMNTEAFF. As DNA, the CDR3 is TGTGCCAGCTCGGGTAGTATGAACACTGAAGCTTTCTTT.

This rearrangement joins TRBV6-5 to TRBJ1-5; TRBD1 is a possible D gene (5 bases). The germline V gene encodes CDR1 MNHEY and CDR2 SVGAGI. The CDR3 runs to 15 residues. Trimming removed 10 bases from V and 4 bases from J, with 20 bases in between. The CDR3 DNA reads as TGTGCCACCAGAATGTCCGGGACGGCTAATCAGCCCCAGCATTTT. Encoded protein: CATRMSGTANQPQHF.

The chain carries TRBV11-1 and TRBJ2-7; possibly TRBD2 for D (6 bases). V was clipped by 0 bases and J by 4 bases, with 10 bases between them. The germline CDR1 and CDR2 sequences are SGHAT and FQDESV (reference sequence). The CDR3 contains 14 residues. The CDR3 protein is CASSLASSGYEQYF. For the CDR3, the DNA is TGTGCCAGCAGCTTAGCGAGTAGCGGATACGAGCAGTACTTC.

This clone was found once. The V call is TRBV6-1, the J call TRBJ1-4; D ambiguous. Germline V gene lookup returns CDR1 MNHNS and CDR2 SASEGT. This CDR3 region has 15 residues. The V end was cut by 6 bases, the J end by 0 bases, with 11 bases between. The CDR3 here is CASSGRTATNEKLFF. The CDR3 DNA sequence: TGTGCCAGCAGCGGACGGACTGCAACTAATGAAAAACTGTTTTTT.

V is TRBV5-1 and J is TRBJ2-3, with TRBD2 matching over 8 bases. CDR1 is SGHRS, CDR2 YFSETQ, per germline. V shed 6 bases, J shed 2 bases, and the junction held 14 bases outside the gene matches. The CDR3 runs 17 residues. The CDR3 protein is CASTPGGGSLFTDTQYF. In DNA form, the CDR3 reads TGCGCCAGCACTCCCGGCGGGGGGAGTTTGTTCACAGATACGCAGTATTTT.

The rearrangement links TRBV9 to TRBJ1-3, with D unclear. In germline, CDR1 is SGDLS, CDR2 YYNGEE. V shed 0 bases and J shed 1 base, with 8 bases lying between them. This CDR3 has 15 residues. The CDR3 DNA is TGTGCCAGCAGCGTAGGCATGGGTTCTGGAAACACCATATATTTT. This gives the protein CASSVGMGSGNTIYF.

The chain uses TRBV9 and TRBJ2-7; D assignment may be TRBD1 or TRBD2 (6 bases each). Germline V gene data show CDR1 as SGDLS and CDR2 as YYNGEE. The CDR3 is 17 amino acids. The V gene lost 4 bases and the J gene lost 4 bases, with 24 bases spanning the gap. The CDR3 DNA follows: TGTGCCAGCAGCCCCCGGGATGGTCGGGGGCCACCTTACGAGCAGTACGTC. Translation gives CASSPRDGRGPPYEQYV.

This chain uses TRBV19 with TRBJ2-7; 7 bases line up with TRBD1. With V trimmed by 6 bases and J by 3 bases, 5 bases remained unmatched. The CDR3 length is 13 residues. CDR1 is LNHDA and CDR2 is SQIVND in the germline V gene (reference sequence). The CDR3 is CASSLTGNYEQYF. The CDR3 nucleotides read TGTGCCAGTAGCCTGACAGGGAACTACGAGCAGTACTTC.

The V and J genes are TRBV6-6 and TRBJ2-7; D remains unclear. Trimming cost V 6 bases and J 2 bases, with 20 bases left between them. This CDR3 spans 16 amino acids. Germline CDR1 is MNHNY and CDR2 is SVGAGI (reference sequence). CDR3 region: CASRPAETTRAYEQYV. The CDR3 nucleotides are TGTGCCAGCAGACCGGCCGAGACAACCCGGGCCTACGAGCAGTACGTC.

V gene TRBV18 combines with J gene TRBJ2-7; 8 positions agree with TRBD2. V shed 3 bases, J shed 2 bases, and the junction held 6 bases outside the gene matches. Germline CDR1 is KGHSH and CDR2 is LQKENI. This CDR3 spans 15 amino acids. CDR3 DNA: TGTGCCAGCTCACCCCCAGCGGGAGCCCCCTACGAGCAGTACTTC. As protein: CASSPPAGAPYEQYF.

This clone was counted only a few times. The chain has TRBV7-6 and TRBJ2-3; D is unclear. Germline lookup yields CDR1 SGHVS and CDR2 FNYEAQ. Trimming took 5 bases from V and 4 from J, leaving 13 bases between them. This CDR3 spans 14 amino acids. CDR3 amino acids: CASSPTSAADTQYF. CDR3 nucleotides: TGTGCCAGCAGCCCCACCTCGGCTGCAGATACGCAGTATTTT.

This rearrangement joins TRBV27 to TRBJ1-4; TRBD1 matches 8 bases. Germline CDR1 and CDR2: MNHEY and SMNVEV (reference sequence). The V and J ends lost 8 bases and 8 bases, in that order; junction bases with no gene match: 25. This CDR3 region has 19 residues. The CDR3 spells CASEQGNDRGARGREKLFF. The CDR3 bases are TGTGCCAGCGAACAGGGAAACGACAGGGGCGCAAGGGGGAGGGAAAAACTGTTTTTT.

This chain connects TRBV5-1 to TRBJ2-1, with D perhaps TRBD2 (5 bases). The length of the CDR3 is 14 residues. The ends were cut back, 2 bases at V and 7 bases at J, with 13 bases in the middle. The germline V gene encodes CDR1 SGHRS and CDR2 YFSETQ. The CDR3 bases are TGCGCCAGCAGCTTTAGGTCGGGGTCAAATGAGCAGTTCTTC. This translates into CASSFRSGSNEQFF.